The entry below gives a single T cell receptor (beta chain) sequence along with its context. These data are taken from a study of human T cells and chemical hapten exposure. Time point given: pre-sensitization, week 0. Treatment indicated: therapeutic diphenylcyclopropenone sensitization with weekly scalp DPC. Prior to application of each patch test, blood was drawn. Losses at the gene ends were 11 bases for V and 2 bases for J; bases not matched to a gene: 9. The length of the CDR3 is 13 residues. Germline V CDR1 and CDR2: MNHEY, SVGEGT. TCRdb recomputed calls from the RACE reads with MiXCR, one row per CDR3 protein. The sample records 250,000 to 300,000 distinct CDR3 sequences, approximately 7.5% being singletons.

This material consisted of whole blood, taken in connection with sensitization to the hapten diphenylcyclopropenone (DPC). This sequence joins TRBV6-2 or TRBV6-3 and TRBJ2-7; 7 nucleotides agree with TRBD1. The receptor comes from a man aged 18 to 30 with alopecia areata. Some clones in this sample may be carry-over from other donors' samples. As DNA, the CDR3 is TGTGCCGGATCCGTCGACAGGGCCTACGAGCAGTACTTC. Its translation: CAGSVDRAYEQYF.